The 9 T cell receptor beta chains listed next were all sequenced from one sample in a study of response to subunit inactivated influenza vaccine. TCRdb re-derived calls from the RT-PCR reads in MiXCR, one entry per CDR3 protein. Counted here are more than 150,000 distinct CDR3 sequences, 7.5% to 10% occurring once; the ten biggest clones make up approximately 10%. This specimen was non-naive T cells sorted from PBMCs, taken on the day of vaccination. These receptors all come from a man between 50 and 59 years old who received an inactivated influenza vaccine.

This clonotype was seen a few times. The CDR3 spells CSALQQGRNNEQFF. CDR3 in DNA: TGCAGCGCTCTACAGCAGGGGCGAAACAATGAGCAGTTCTTC. V gene TRBV29-1 combines with J gene TRBJ2-1; TRBD1 might be the D (6 bases). V was cut by 7 bases and J by 5 bases, with 18 bases left in between. Per the germline V gene, CDR1 is SQVTM and CDR2 is ANQGSEA. The CDR3 runs 14 residues.

This clonotype came up a few times. The CDR3 DNA sequence: TGTGCCAGCAGTGGTTACCAGAACACTGAAGCTTTCTTT. Its protein product is CASSGYQNTEAFF. The V call is TRBV28, the J call TRBJ1-1; D not certain. This CDR3 has 13 residues. Trimming took off 5 bases at V and 1 base at J, with 8 bases between the two ends. Germline assignment: CDR1 MDHEN and CDR2 SYDVKM.

This clonotype was counted a few times. The chain is built from TRBV4-2 and TRBJ2-5, with D maybe TRBD1 (6 bases). CDR1 LGHNA and CDR2 YNFKEQ come from the germline V gene. CDR3 length: 16 residues. V lost 1 base, J lost 1 base, and 13 bases lay in between. In nucleotides, the CDR3 is TGTGCCAGCAGCCAAGCCCTCCTGGGGGCCCAAGAGACCCAGTACTTC. Its translation: CASSQALLGAQETQYF.

In its sample, this clonotype was seen a few times. The genes are TRBV7-8 and TRBJ2-7; 9 bases fit TRBD1. CDR3 length: 15 residues. Germline assignment: CDR1 SGHVS and CDR2 FQNEAQ. Trimming took 5 bases from V and 1 from J; bases not matched to a gene: 6. CDR3 in amino acids: CASSHRDRDSYEQYF. The CDR3 region has the DNA TGTGCCAGCAGCCACAGGGACAGGGATTCCTACGAGCAGTACTTC.

This clonotype was seen many times. The V call is TRBV27, the J call TRBJ2-5; 10 nucleotides agree with TRBD2. CDR1 is MNHEY, CDR2 SMNVEV, per germline (reference sequence). This CDR3 region has 16 residues. Losses at the gene ends were 5 bases for V and 7 bases for J; bases not matched to a gene: 13. CDR3 sequence reads: CASSRASGGPVGTQYF. CDR3 nucleotides: TGTGCCAGCAGTCGCGCTAGCGGGGGCCCGGTAGGGACCCAGTACTTC.

In its sample, this clonotype was seen a few times. The DNA for the CDR3 is TGTGCCAGCAGTGAAGGGCAGGGCGCTGCAACTAATGAAAAACTGTTTTTT. It translates to CASSEGQGAATNEKLFF. The chain recombines TRBV6-1 with TRBJ1-4; D perhaps matches TRBD1 (5 bases). The CDR3 totals 17 residues. The germline CDR1 and CDR2 sequences are MNHNS and SASEGT. V was pared by 1 base and J by 0 bases, with 12 bases between.

This clonotype occurred a few times. The chain is built from TRBV19 and TRBJ2-1; tentatively, D is TRBD2 (7 bases). This CDR3 contains 15 residues. The germline V gene has CDR1 LNHDA and CDR2 SQIVND (reference sequence). V lost 4 bases and J lost 3, with 13 bases in between. Here the CDR3 reads CASSSGGRNYNEQFF. The DNA for the CDR3 is TGTGCCAGTAGTAGCGGGGGCCGAAACTACAATGAGCAGTTCTTC.

This clonotype was seen at least ten times. This chain links TRBV24-1 with TRBJ2-6; possibly TRBD2 for D (6 bases). V lost 4 bases and J lost 2, with 14 bases in between. This CDR3 spans 17 amino acids. Germline V gene lookup returns CDR1 KGHDR and CDR2 SFDVKD. CDR3 amino acids: CATSDPRRGAGANVLTF. The CDR3 DNA is TGTGCCACCAGTGACCCTCGGCGGGGTGCTGGGGCCAACGTCCTGACTTTC.

V usage is TRBV20-1 and J usage is TRBJ2-1; 12 nucleotides line up with TRBD1. V trimming: 6 bases; J trimming: 6 bases; junction bases outside the gene matches: 15. Germline V gives CDR1 DFQATT, CDR2 SNEGSKA (reference sequence). This CDR3 is 17 amino acids long. As DNA, the CDR3 is TGCAGTGCCGGGGGACAGGGGGCTAGCGGGAGAGGCAATGAGCAGTTCTTC. Its translation: CSAGGQGASGRGNEQFF.